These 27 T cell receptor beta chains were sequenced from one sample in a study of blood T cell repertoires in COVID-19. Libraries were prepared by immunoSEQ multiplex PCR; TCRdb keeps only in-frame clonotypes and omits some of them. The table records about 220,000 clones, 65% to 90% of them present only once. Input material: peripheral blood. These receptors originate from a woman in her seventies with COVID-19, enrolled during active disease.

CDR3 residues: CASNRGGAGFGYTF. The CDR3 DNA reads TGTGCCAGCAACCGAGGGGGGGCGGGATTTGGCTACACCTTC. The rearrangement links TRBV3-1 (or the pseudogene TRBV3-2) to TRBJ1-2; the D gene is possibly TRBD1 (6 bases). Trimming removed 7 bases at V and 7 bases at J, with 19 bases between. The CDR3 length is 14 residues. Germline V gene sequence: CDR1 LGHDT, CDR2 YNNKEL (reference sequence).

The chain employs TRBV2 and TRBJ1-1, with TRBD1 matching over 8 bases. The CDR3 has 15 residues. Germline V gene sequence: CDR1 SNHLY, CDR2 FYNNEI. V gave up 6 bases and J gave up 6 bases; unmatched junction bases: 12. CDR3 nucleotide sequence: TGTGCCAGCAGGATCGAGACAGGGGTGAGGCCTGAAGCTTTCTTT. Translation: CASRIETGVRPEAFF.

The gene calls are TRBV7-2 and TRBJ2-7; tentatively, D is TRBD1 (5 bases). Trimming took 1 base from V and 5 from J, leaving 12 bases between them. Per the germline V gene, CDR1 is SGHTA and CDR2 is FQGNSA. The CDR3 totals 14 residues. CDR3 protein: CASSLVRGVDEQYF. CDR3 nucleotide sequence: TGTGCCAGCAGCTTAGTAAGGGGCGTCGACGAGCAGTACTTC. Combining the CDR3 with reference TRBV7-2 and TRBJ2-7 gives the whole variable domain GAGVSQSPSNKVTEKGKDVELRCDPISGHTALYWYRQSLGQGLEFLIYFQGNSAPDKSGLPSDRFSAERTGGSVSTLTIQRTQQEDSAVYLCASSLVRGVDEQYFGPGTRLTVT.

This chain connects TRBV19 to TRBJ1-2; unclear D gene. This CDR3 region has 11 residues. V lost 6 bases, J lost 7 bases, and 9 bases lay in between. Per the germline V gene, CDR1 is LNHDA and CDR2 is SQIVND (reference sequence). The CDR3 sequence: CASRASLGYTF. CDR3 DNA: TGTGCCAGTAGGGCCTCTCTTGGCTACACCTTC.

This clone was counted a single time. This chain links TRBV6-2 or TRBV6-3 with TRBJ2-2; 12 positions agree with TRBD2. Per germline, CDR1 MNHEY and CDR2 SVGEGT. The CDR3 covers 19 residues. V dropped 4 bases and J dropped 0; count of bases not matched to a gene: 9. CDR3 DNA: TGTGCCAGCAGTTCGATCCGACTAGCGGGGGTAACGAACACCGGGGAGCTGTTTTTT. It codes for CASSSIRLAGVTNTGELFF.

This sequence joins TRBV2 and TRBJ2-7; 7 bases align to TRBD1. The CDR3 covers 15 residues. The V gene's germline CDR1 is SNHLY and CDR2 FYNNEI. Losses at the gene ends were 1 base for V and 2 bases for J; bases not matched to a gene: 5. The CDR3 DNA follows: TGTGCCAGCAGTGAAGACAGGGGATGGGCCTACGAGCAGTACTTC. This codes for CASSEDRGWAYEQYF.

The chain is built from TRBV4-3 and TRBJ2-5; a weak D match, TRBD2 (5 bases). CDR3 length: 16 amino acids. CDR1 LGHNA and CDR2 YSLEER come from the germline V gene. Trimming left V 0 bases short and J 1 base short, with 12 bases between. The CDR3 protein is CASSQDQSGPQETQYF. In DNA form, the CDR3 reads TGCGCCAGCAGCCAAGACCAGAGCGGTCCCCAAGAGACCCAGTACTTC.

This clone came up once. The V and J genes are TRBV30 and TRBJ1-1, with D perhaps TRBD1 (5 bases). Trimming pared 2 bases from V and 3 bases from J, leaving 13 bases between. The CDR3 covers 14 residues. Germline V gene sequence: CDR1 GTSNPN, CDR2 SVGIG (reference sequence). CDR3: CAWSRGGDDTEAFF. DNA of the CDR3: TGTGCCTGGAGTCGAGGAGGGGACGACACTGAAGCTTTCTTT.

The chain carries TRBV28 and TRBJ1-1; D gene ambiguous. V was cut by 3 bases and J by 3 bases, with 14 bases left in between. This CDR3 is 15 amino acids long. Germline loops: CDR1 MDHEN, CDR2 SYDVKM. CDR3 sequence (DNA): TGTGCCAGCAGTTTGGGAGCCAAGTCCGACACTGAAGCTTTCTTT. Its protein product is CASSLGAKSDTEAFF.

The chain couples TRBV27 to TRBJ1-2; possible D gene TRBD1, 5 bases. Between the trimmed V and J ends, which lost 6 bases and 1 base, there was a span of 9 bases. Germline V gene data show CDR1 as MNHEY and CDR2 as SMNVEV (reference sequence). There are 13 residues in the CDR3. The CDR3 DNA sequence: TGTGCCAGCAGGACAGCCAATAACTATGGCTACACCTTC. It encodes CASRTANNYGYTF.

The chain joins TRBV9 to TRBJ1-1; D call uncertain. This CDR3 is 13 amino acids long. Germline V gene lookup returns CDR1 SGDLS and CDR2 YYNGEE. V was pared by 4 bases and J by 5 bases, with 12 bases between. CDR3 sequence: CASSWNGGTEAFF. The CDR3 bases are TGTGCCAGCAGCTGGAATGGAGGAACTGAAGCTTTCTTT.

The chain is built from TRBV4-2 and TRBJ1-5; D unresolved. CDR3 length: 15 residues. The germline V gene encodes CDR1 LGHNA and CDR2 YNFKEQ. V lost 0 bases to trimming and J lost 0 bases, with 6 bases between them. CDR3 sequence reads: CASSQDPYSNQPQHF. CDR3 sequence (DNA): TGTGCCAGCAGCCAAGACCCGTATAGCAATCAGCCCCAGCATTTT.

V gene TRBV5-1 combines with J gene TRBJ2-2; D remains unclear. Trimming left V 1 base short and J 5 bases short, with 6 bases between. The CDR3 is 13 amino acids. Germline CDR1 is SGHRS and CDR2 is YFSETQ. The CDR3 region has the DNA TGCGCCAGCAGCTTGTTTCCGACCGGGGAGCTGTTTTTT. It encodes CASSLFPTGELFF.

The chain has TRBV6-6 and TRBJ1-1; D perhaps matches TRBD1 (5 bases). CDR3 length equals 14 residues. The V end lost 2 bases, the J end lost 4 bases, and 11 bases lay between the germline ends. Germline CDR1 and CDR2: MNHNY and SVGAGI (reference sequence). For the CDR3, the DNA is TGTGCCAGCAGTTACCCGGCGGGGGGCACTGAAGCTTTCTTT. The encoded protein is CASSYPAGGTEAFF.

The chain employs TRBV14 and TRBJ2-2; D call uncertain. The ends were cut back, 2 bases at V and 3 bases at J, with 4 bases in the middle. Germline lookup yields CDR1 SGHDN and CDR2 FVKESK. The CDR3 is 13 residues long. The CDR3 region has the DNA TGTGCCAGCAGCCAAACATACACCGGGGAGCTGTTTTTT. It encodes CASSQTYTGELFF.

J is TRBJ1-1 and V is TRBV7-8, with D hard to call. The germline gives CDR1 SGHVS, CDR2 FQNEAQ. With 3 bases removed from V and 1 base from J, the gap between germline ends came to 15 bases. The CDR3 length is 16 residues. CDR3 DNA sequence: TGTGCCAGCAGCTTGGGGAGACTCAGATCGAACACTGAAGCTTTCTTT. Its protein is CASSLGRLRSNTEAFF.

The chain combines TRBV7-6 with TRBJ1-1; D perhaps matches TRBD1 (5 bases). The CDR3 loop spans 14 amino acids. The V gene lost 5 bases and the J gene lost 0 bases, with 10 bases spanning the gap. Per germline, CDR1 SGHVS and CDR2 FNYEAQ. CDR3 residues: CASSVGLMNTEAFF. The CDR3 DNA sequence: TGTGCCAGCAGCGTGGGACTAATGAACACTGAAGCTTTCTTT.

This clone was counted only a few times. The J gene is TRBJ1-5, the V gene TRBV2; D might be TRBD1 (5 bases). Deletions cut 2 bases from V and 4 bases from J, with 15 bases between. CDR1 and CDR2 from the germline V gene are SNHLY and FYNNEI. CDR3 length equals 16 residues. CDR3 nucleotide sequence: TGTGCCAGCAGTGAAATGGCCCGGGGGGGTAATCAGCCCCAGCATTTT. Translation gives CASSEMARGGNQPQHF.

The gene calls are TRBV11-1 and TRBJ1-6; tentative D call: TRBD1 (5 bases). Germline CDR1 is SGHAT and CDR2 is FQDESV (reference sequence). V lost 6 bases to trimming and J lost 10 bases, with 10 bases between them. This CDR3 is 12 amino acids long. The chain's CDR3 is CASSYGGSPLHF. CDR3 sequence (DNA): TGTGCCAGCAGTTACGGGGGGTCACCCCTCCACTTT.

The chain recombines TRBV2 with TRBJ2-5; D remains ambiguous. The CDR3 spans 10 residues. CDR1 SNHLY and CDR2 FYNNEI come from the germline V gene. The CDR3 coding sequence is TGTGCAGTTGGAGAGGAGACCCAGTACTTC. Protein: CAVGEETQYF.

The CDR3 loop reads CASSPLAGGRADTQYF. The CDR3 coding sequence is TGTGCCAGCAGCCCCTTAGCGGGGGGCCGGGCAGATACGCAGTATTTT. The rearrangement links TRBV11-3 to TRBJ2-3; 10 nucleotides align to TRBD2. J gave up 4 bases and V 5 bases, and 9 bases lay outside the gene matches. The length of the CDR3 is 16 residues. From germline, CDR1 is SGHNT and CDR2 YENEEA.

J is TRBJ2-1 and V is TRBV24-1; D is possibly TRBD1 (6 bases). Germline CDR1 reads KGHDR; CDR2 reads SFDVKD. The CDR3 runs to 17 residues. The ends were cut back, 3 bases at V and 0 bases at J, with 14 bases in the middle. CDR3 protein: CATSDPTTGSSYNEQFF. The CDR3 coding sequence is TGTGCCACCAGTGATCCCACAACAGGGAGCTCCTACAATGAGCAGTTCTTC.

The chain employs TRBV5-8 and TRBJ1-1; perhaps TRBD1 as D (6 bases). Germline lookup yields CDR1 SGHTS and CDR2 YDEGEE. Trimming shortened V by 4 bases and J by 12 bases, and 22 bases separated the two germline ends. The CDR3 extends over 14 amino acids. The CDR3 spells CASSAPLGTTKPFF. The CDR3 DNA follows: TGTGCCAGCAGCGCCCCTCTTGGGACAACAAAACCTTTCTTT.

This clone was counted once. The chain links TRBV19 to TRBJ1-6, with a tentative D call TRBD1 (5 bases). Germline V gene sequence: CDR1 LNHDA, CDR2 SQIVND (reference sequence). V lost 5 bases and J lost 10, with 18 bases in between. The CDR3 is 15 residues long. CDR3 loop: CASSGQGTEGSPLHF. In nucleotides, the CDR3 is TGTGCCAGTAGTGGTCAAGGGACGGAGGGGTCACCCCTCCACTTT.

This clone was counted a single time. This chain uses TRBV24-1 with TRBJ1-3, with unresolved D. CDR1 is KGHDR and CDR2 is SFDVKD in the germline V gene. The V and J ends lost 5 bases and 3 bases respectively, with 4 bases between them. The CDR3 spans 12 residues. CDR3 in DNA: TGTGCCACCAGTGCTTATGGAAACACCATATATTTT. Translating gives CATSAYGNTIYF.

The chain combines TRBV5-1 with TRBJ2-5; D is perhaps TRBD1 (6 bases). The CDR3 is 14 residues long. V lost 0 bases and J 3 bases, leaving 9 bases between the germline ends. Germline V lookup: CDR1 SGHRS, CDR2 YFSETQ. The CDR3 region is CASSLAGVKETQYF. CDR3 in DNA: TGCGCCAGCAGCTTGGCAGGGGTCAAAGAGACCCAGTACTTC.

The DNA of the CDR3 is TGTGCCAGCTCACCGTTCGCCCCGACAGGGAACACTGAAGCTTTCTTT. Its translation: CASSPFAPTGNTEAFF. This chain links TRBV18 with TRBJ1-1, with D possibly matching TRBD1 (6 bases). Per the germline V gene, CDR1 is KGHSH and CDR2 is LQKENI. Between the trimmed V and J ends, which lost 3 bases and 1 base, there was a span of 15 bases. CDR3 size: 16 residues.